Presented here are 23 T cell receptor beta chains from one specimen sequenced in a study of blood T cell repertoires in COVID-19. Data came from immunoSEQ multiplex PCR; TCRdb stores just in-frame clones and leaves some out. The sample carries under 200,000 clones, about 80% recorded once. Source material: peripheral blood. The receptors were gathered from a man aged 25 to 45 with active or convalescent COVID-19.

This chain uses TRBV5-4 with TRBJ2-3; perhaps TRBD2 as D (6 bases). In germline, CDR1 is SGHNT, CDR2 YYREEE (reference sequence). Trimming removed 0 bases at V and 0 bases at J, with 11 bases between. The CDR3 loop spans 16 amino acids. This CDR3 reads CASSLAPGTSTDTQYF. For the CDR3, the DNA is TGTGCCAGCAGCTTGGCCCCCGGGACTAGCACAGATACGCAGTATTTT.

The chain employs TRBV6-5 and TRBJ2-7; D possibly corresponds to TRBD1 (5 bases). Trimming removed 2 bases at V and 7 bases at J, with 18 bases between. The CDR3 contains 15 residues. Germline V CDR1 and CDR2: MNHEY, SVGAGI. CDR3 protein: CASSYSPDSLGEQYF. The CDR3, as DNA: TGTGCCAGCAGTTACAGCCCCGACAGCTTGGGAGAGCAGTACTTC.

This chain connects TRBV9 to TRBJ2-6, with D possibly matching TRBD2 (5 bases). Between the trimmed V and J ends, which lost 6 bases and 0 bases, there was a span of 19 bases. The CDR3 is 18 amino acids. The germline gives CDR1 SGDLS, CDR2 YYNGEE. The CDR3 sequence: CASKDGGATLSGANVLTF. DNA of the CDR3: TGTGCCAGCAAGGACGGAGGAGCCACCCTCTCTGGGGCCAACGTCCTGACTTTC.

The CDR3 region has the DNA TGTGCCAGTAGTATGTACAGGGGCCCGGAGCAGCCCCAGCATTTT. It yields the protein CASSMYRGPEQPQHF. The chain uses TRBV19 and TRBJ1-5; TRBD1 matches at 7 bases. Germline values: CDR1 LNHDA, CDR2 SQIVND (reference sequence). The CDR3 totals 15 residues. V was clipped by 3 bases and J by 7 bases; unmatched bases: 9.

This clone was counted once. V and J are TRBV19 and TRBJ1-3, with D possibly TRBD1 on 6 matching bases. Deletions cut 5 bases from V and 3 bases from J, with 8 bases between. CDR3 length: 13 amino acids. From germline, CDR1 is LNHDA and CDR2 SQIVND (reference sequence). The CDR3 here is CASSEDSGNTIYF. In nucleotides, the CDR3 is TGTGCCAGTAGTGAGGACAGTGGAAACACCATATATTTT.

The V call is TRBV11-2, the J call TRBJ2-5; a weak D match, TRBD1 (5 bases). V gave up 1 base and J gave up 6 bases, with 24 bases separating them. Germline CDR1 reads SGHAT; CDR2 reads FQNNGV. The CDR3 runs 18 residues. The CDR3 loop reads CASSLASWGSPASQTQYF. DNA of the CDR3: TGTGCCAGCAGCTTAGCATCATGGGGCAGCCCTGCCTCTCAGACCCAGTACTTC.

The chain carries TRBV7-9 and TRBJ2-1, with D tentatively TRBD2 (6 bases). Germline assignment: CDR1 SEHNR and CDR2 FQNEAQ (reference sequence). The CDR3 is 14 amino acids. Deletions cut 5 bases from V and 9 bases from J, with 17 bases between. The chain's CDR3 is CASSGGLKGGEQFF. The CDR3, as DNA: TGTGCCAGCAGCGGGGGACTGAAGGGCGGTGAGCAGTTCTTC.

This chain uses TRBV7-8 with TRBJ2-5, with TRBD2 identical over 11 bases. Germline-derived CDR1 and CDR2 are SGHVS and FQNEAQ. This CDR3 is 18 amino acids long. V shed 4 bases and J 3 bases; nucleotides not matched to a gene: 13. The CDR3 DNA reads as TGTGCCAGCAGCTCCCCAATAGCGGGGGGGATGCCAAAAGAGACCCAGTACTTC. Translated, it gives CASSSPIAGGMPKETQYF.

This chain uses TRBV7-9 with TRBJ1-1; D is unresolved. This CDR3 comprises 13 residues. Germline V gives CDR1 SEHNR, CDR2 FQNEAQ (reference sequence). The V end lost 5 bases, the J end lost 0 bases, and 7 bases lay between the germline ends. The CDR3 here is CASSHPVNTEAFF. The CDR3 DNA reads as TGTGCCAGCAGCCACCCAGTGAACACTGAAGCTTTCTTT.

V and J are TRBV2 and TRBJ2-7; a possible D gene is TRBD2 (6 bases). Trimming left V 4 bases short and J 4 bases short, with 11 bases between. Germline loops: CDR1 SNHLY, CDR2 FYNNEI. This CDR3 is 13 amino acids long. The CDR3 DNA sequence: TGTGCCAGCAGTGGGGTAGCGGAATACGAGCAGTACGTC. Encoded protein: CASSGVAEYEQYV.

J is TRBJ2-3 and V is TRBV19; 12 nucleotides agree with TRBD2. CDR3 length: 17 residues. The germline V gene has CDR1 LNHDA and CDR2 SQIVND (reference sequence). Unmatched junction bases numbered 7, after V lost 5 bases and J lost 1 base. The CDR3 is CASSARTSGDRTDTQYF. The CDR3 DNA reads TGTGCCAGTAGTGCGAGGACTAGCGGGGATCGCACAGATACGCAGTATTTT. Complete variable domain (other parts from reference TRBV19 and TRBJ2-3): DGGITQSPKYLFRKEGQNVTLSCEQNLNHDAMYWYRQDPGQGLRLIYYSQIVNDFQKGDIAEGYSVSREKKESFPLTVTSAQKNPTAFYLCASSARTSGDRTDTQYFGPGTRLTVL.

The chain recombines TRBV6-5 with TRBJ2-1; TRBD1 agrees at 8 bases. The CDR3 contains 14 residues. V shed 7 bases, J shed 6 bases, and the junction held 8 bases outside the gene matches. In germline, CDR1 is MNHEY, CDR2 SVGAGI. CDR3 protein: CASTKGQDRNEQFF. As DNA, the CDR3 is TGTGCCAGCACCAAGGGACAGGATCGCAATGAGCAGTTCTTC.

The V gene is TRBV5-1, the J gene TRBJ2-5; D not resolved. The germline CDR1 and CDR2 sequences are SGHRS and YFSETQ. Trimming shortened V by 2 bases and J by 3 bases, and 5 bases separated the two germline ends. The CDR3 spans 12 residues. CDR3 nucleotide sequence: TGCGCCAGCAGCTTATCTGAAGAGACCCAGTACTTC. This gives the protein CASSLSEETQYF.

The CDR3 is CAVRPDRGPRNYGYTF. The CDR3 DNA reads TGTGCCGTACGACCCGACAGGGGCCCTAGAAACTATGGCTACACCTTC. This chain joins TRBV28 and TRBJ1-2; TRBD1 aligns across 8 bases. The germline V gene has CDR1 MDHEN and CDR2 SYDVKM. CDR3 length: 16 residues. The ends lost 11 bases at V and 2 bases at J; junction bases unmatched: 16.

This clone occurred a few times. The chain links TRBV28 to TRBJ2-7; 10 positions agree with TRBD2. This CDR3 comprises 13 residues. Trimming removed 10 bases from V and 3 bases from J; junction bases left unmatched: 6. The germline V gene encodes CDR1 MDHEN and CDR2 SYDVKM. The CDR3 DNA reads as TGTGCCACCAAACTAGCGGGGCTCTACGAGCAGTACGTC. Protein sequence: CATKLAGLYEQYV.

V is TRBV27 and J is TRBJ1-1, with D possibly matching TRBD1 (5 bases). V was shortened by 3 bases and J by 8 bases, with 13 bases between the two germline ends. This CDR3 spans 13 amino acids. The germline gives CDR1 MNHEY, CDR2 SMNVEV (reference sequence). CDR3 amino acids: CASSFGRGWEAFF. CDR3 DNA: TGTGCCAGCAGTTTCGGCCGGGGGTGGGAAGCTTTCTTT.

The chain employs TRBV30 and TRBJ2-5; perhaps TRBD1 as D (6 bases). The CDR3 is 14 residues long. Germline CDR1 GTSNPN, CDR2 SVGIG (reference sequence). V lost 2 bases to trimming and J lost 5 bases, with 15 bases between them. This CDR3 is CAWSPQGPRETQYF. The DNA of the CDR3 is TGTGCCTGGAGTCCCCAGGGGCCACGGGAGACCCAGTACTTC.

Here the CDR3 DNA reads TGTGCCTGGAAGAAGGACCCCTGGGGACAGGGGGATTATAATTCACCCCTCCACTTT. Translating gives CAWKKDPWGQGDYNSPLHF. The chain has TRBV30 and TRBJ1-6; 11 bases are a match to TRBD1. CDR1 and CDR2 (germline): GTSNPN, SVGIG (reference sequence). This CDR3 is 19 amino acids long. The ends lost 4 bases at V and 4 bases at J; junction bases unmatched: 15.

The chain carries TRBV7-2 and TRBJ1-6; TRBD1 is a possible D gene (5 bases). CDR1 SGHTA and CDR2 FQGNSA come from the germline V gene. The CDR3 contains 14 residues. V dropped 5 bases and J dropped 8 bases, with 13 bases sitting between them. The CDR3 sequence is CASSIPGNDSPLHF. DNA of the CDR3: TGTGCCAGCAGCATTCCAGGGAACGATTCACCCCTCCACTTT. The variable domain in full, with the rest retrieved from reference TRBV7-2 and TRBJ1-6, is GAGVSQSPSNKVTEKGKDVELRCDPISGHTALYWYRQSLGQGLEFLIYFQGNSAPDKSGLPSDRFSAERTGGSVSTLTIQRTQQEDSAVYLCASSIPGNDSPLHFGNGTRLTVT.

The V and J genes are TRBV10-2 and TRBJ2-1; TRBD2 is a possible D gene (6 bases). Germline loops: CDR1 WSHSY, CDR2 SAAADI. The CDR3 extends over 14 amino acids. V lost 4 bases, J lost 5 bases, and 12 bases lay in between. The CDR3 loop is CASSGVTGDNEQFF. CDR3 DNA: TGCGCCAGCAGTGGGGTTACGGGGGACAATGAGCAGTTCTTC.

This chain joins TRBV19 and TRBJ2-1, with 15 bases that match TRBD2. The CDR3 runs to 21 residues. J gave up 0 bases and V 6 bases, and 15 bases lay outside the gene matches. From germline, CDR1 is LNHDA and CDR2 SQIVND (reference sequence). The CDR3 loop reads CASRSDSGLAGGKSSYNEQFF. The CDR3 DNA reads TGTGCCAGTAGGTCCGACTCTGGACTAGCGGGGGGGAAGAGCTCCTACAATGAGCAGTTCTTC.

As DNA, the CDR3 is TGTGCCAGCAGCCTCCGAGCGGGGGGCCCAGATACGCAGTATTTT. This encodes CASSLRAGGPDTQYF. The V and J genes are TRBV3-1 (or the pseudogene TRBV3-2) and TRBJ2-3; 9 nucleotides agree with TRBD2. This CDR3 has 15 amino acids. V gave up 4 bases and J gave up 4 bases; unmatched junction bases: 6. Germline V gene data show CDR1 as LGHDT and CDR2 as YNNKEL (reference sequence).

This clone appeared once. V and J are TRBV18 and TRBJ1-4; unclear D gene. Germline values: CDR1 KGHSH, CDR2 LQKENI. The CDR3 runs to 16 residues. The V and J ends lost 2 bases and 10 bases respectively, with 20 bases between them. In DNA form, the CDR3 reads TGTGCCAGCTCACCATATGACGGAACTCTTAGAGGAAAACTGTTTTTT. Translation: CASSPYDGTLRGKLFF. The full variable domain, with the rest looked up from reference TRBV18 and TRBJ1-4, is NAGVMQNPRHLVRRRGQEARLRCSPMKGHSHVYWYRQLPEEGLKFMVYLQKENIIDESGMPKERFSAEFPKEGPSILRIQQVVRGDSAAYFCASSPYDGTLRGKLFFGSGTQLSVL.